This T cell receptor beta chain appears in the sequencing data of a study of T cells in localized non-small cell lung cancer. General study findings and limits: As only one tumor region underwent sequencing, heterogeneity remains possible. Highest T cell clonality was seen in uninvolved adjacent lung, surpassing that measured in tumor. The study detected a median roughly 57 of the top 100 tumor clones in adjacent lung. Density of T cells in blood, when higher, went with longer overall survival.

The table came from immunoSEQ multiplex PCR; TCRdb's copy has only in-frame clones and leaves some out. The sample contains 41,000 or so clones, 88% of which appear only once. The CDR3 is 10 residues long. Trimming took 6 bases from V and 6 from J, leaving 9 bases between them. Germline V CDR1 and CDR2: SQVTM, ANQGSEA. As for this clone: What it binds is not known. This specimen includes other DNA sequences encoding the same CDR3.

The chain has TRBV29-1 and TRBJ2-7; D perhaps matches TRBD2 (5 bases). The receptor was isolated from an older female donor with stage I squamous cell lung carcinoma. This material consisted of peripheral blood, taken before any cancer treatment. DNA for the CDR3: TGCAGCGTGGGAGATGGCGAGCAGTACTTC. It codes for CSVGDGEQYF.